Listed below are T cell receptor beta chains from one sample, sequenced in a study of response to subunit inactivated influenza vaccine. Via MiXCR, TCRdb re-called the RT-PCR reads, giving one row per CDR3 protein. The sample has more than 700,000 distinct CDR3 sequences, about 20% seen once. The sequencing here drew on PBMCs from blood, taken roughly 5 days after vaccination. These receptor sequences come from a man in his fifties who received an inactivated influenza vaccine. CDR3s include the opening cysteine and the closing phenylalanine or tryptophan. A D gene is named only where the DNA matches it firmly. Rows may omit the clone size; those that give it use once, few, many or a size class.

d_call	v_call	clone_size	j_call	cdr3_nt	cdr3_aa
.	TRBV6-5	few	TRBJ1-1	TGTGCCAGCAGTTACGAGATATGGGCCAACAGTGGTACTGAAGCTTTCTTT	CASSYEIWANSGTEAFF
TRBD1	TRBV9	.	TRBJ2-1	TGTGCCAGCAGCAAGACAGGGACACTCTACAATGAGCAGTTCTTC	CASSKTGTLYNEQFF
TRBD1	TRBV6-5	few	TRBJ1-3	TGTGCCAGCAGTTACCGAGACAGGGCTGGAAACACCATATATTTT	CASSYRDRAGNTIYF
.	TRBV20-1	many	TRBJ1-1	TGCAGTGCTAGGGTAGGGAACACTGAAGCTTTCTTT	CSARVGNTEAFF
.	TRBV20-1	.	TRBJ1-1	TGCAGTGCGAGAAGGGGGGCGTTGAACACTGAAGCTTTCTTT	CSARRGALNTEAFF
TRBD2	TRBV4-2	few	TRBJ2-7	TGTGCCAGCAGCCAAGAAACGACCGGGAGCGGGAGGGATAAGTACGAGCAGTACTTC	CASSQETTGSGRDKYEQYF
.	TRBV24-1	many	TRBJ2-2	TGTGCCACCAGTGATTTCTCGGGAGTTATCGGGGAGCTGTTTTTT	CATSDFSGVIGELFF
.	TRBV9	.	TRBJ2-6	TGTGCCAGCAGCGTCTCAGGGATTGGGGCCAACGTCCTGACTTTC	CASSVSGIGANVLTF
.	TRBV4-2	.	TRBJ2-7	TGTGCCAGCAGCCCCGAAGTAGGCAGCTCCTACGAGCAGTACTTC	CASSPEVGSSYEQYF
TRBD1	TRBV6-1	few	TRBJ2-7	TGTGCCAGCAGTGAGGGACAGGGGGAGTACGAGCAGTACTTC	CASSEGQGEYEQYF
.	TRBV27	.	TRBJ1-2	TGTGCCAGCAGCCCGGGGGCATTTTATGGCTACACCTTC	CASSPGAFYGYTF
TRBD2	TRBV29-1	.	TRBJ2-1	TGCAGCACGAGGACTAGCGGGTCGTACAATGAGCAGTTCTTC	CSTRTSGSYNEQFF
.	TRBV5-1	.	TRBJ2-2	TGCGCCAGCAGCATCCGAGGACCCACGAACACCGGGGAGCTGTTTTTT	CASSIRGPTNTGELFF
TRBD2	TRBV5-1	few	TRBJ2-1	TGCGCCAGCAGCTTGTCGGTAGCGGGAGCCAATGAGCAGTTCTTC	CASSLSVAGANEQFF
.	TRBV5-1	.	TRBJ2-2	TGCGCCAGCAGCTTGGTTCCGTTTGGGACCGGGGAGCTGTTTTTT	CASSLVPFGTGELFF
TRBD1	TRBV12-3/TRBV12-4	.	TRBJ2-7	TGTGCCAGCAGTCATACAGGGGGCGCATCCTACGAGCAGTACTTC	CASSHTGGASYEQYF
TRBD2	TRBV4-3	few	TRBJ2-3	TGCGCCAGCAGCCAAGTTGGGACGGGGGGGCCAACAGATACGCAGTATTTT	CASSQVGTGGPTDTQYF
TRBD1	TRBV10-3	few	TRBJ2-2	TGTGCCATAAACCGGGACAGGGATTTCGGCACCGGGGAGCTGTTTTTT	CAINRDRDFGTGELFF
.	TRBV6-2/TRBV6-3	few	TRBJ2-7	TGTGCCAGCAGTTACCTCGCCCGACAAGGCATCTCCTACGAGCAGTACTTC	CASSYLARQGISYEQYF
TRBD2	TRBV7-2	few	TRBJ2-1	TGTGCCAGCAGCTTAGTCAGCGGGGCCTCCTACAATGAGCAGTTCTTC	CASSLVSGASYNEQFF
.	TRBV2	.	TRBJ2-3	TGTGCCAGCAGTGAAGGACCAATACCAGATACGCAGTATTTT	CASSEGPIPDTQYF
.	TRBV6-2/TRBV6-3	.	TRBJ2-4	TGTGCCAGCAGTTACTCGCGGGCAGCCCTAGCCAAAAACATTCAGTACTTC	CASSYSRAALAKNIQYF
.	TRBV28	.	TRBJ2-7	TGTGCCAGCGCCGGCACAGGGTGGCGCGAGCAGTACTTC	CASAGTGWREQYF
.	TRBV12-3/TRBV12-4	many	TRBJ2-1	TGTGCCAGCAGTTCCTCACAGAACAATGAGCAGTTCTTC	CASSSSQNNEQFF
.	TRBV29-1	many	TRBJ2-7	TGCAGCGTTGGGGAGGACAACGAGCAGTACTTC	CSVGEDNEQYF
TRBD2	TRBV4-3	few	TRBJ2-7	TGCGCCAGCAGCCAAGGACTAGCGGGAGGTGTCTACGAGCAGTACTTC	CASSQGLAGGVYEQYF